Listed below are T cell receptor beta chains from one sample, sequenced in a study of chemoradiotherapy in HPV16-positive cancers. Using immunoSEQ multiplex PCR, the repertoire was profiled, and TCRdb retains in-frame clones only, with some absent. The sample includes approximately 38,000 clones, around 80% of them seen just once. The material was blood, obtained from a patient who underwent chemoradiotherapy. The receptors stem from a human donor with HPV-associated anogenital cancer. The CDR3 runs from the conserved cysteine through the conserved F or W. Fields, in order: V gene, J gene, clone size, D gene, CDR3 DNA, CDR3 protein. The D gene is left open where the match is weak. The size of a clone is reported for some rows only, either as once, few or many, or as a class for expanded clones.

TRBV25-1,TRBJ1-4,NA,TRBD1,TGTGCCAGCAGTGAACCGGGACAGCTCGGGGGAAAACTGTTTTTT,CASSEPGQLGGKLFF
TRBV4-2,TRBJ2-1,NA,TRBD2,TGTGCCAGCAGCCAAGGGCTAGCGGGGGTGGGGAATGAGCAGTTCTTC,CASSQGLAGVGNEQFF
TRBV6-1,TRBJ2-7,NA,NA,TGTGCCAGCAGTGGACAGTTAAAGAAGGTATACTCCTACGAGCAGTACTTC,CASSGQLKKVYSYEQYF
TRBV18,TRBJ2-3,NA,NA,NA,CASSPPSVRDTQYF
TRBV7-9,TRBJ2-4,NA,TRBD2,TGTGCCAGCAGCTCGGGACTAGCGAATAGCAACATTCAGTACTTC,CASSSGLANSNIQYF
TRBV29-1,TRBJ2-3,NA,NA,TGCAGCGTTGGGGGTAGGCTCCTCACAGATACGCAGTATTTT,CSVGGRLLTDTQYF
TRBV27,TRBJ1-1,NA,NA,TGTGCGCCTCTCACGGGGCGGGAAACTGAAGCTTTCTTT,CAPLTGRETEAFF
TRBV11-2,TRBJ1-4,NA,TRBD1,TGTGCCAGCAGCTTAGAATCGTCAGGGGGCATCGAACTGTTTTTT,CASSLESSGGIELFF
TRBV5-6,TRBJ2-3,NA,TRBD2,TGTGCCAGCACCTGGAGGGCTAGCGGGGGGGCGGGAGATACGCAGTATTTT,CASTWRASGGAGDTQYF
TRBV11-1,TRBJ2-7,NA,NA,TGTGCCAGCAGCTTTGATCGGAGGTACGAGCAGTACTTC,CASSFDRRYEQYF
TRBV30,TRBJ2-2,NA,TRBD2,TGTGCCTGTCTAACCCCGGGCCTCAGGACTAGCGGGGGGACCGGGGAGCTGTTTTTT,CACLTPGLRTSGGTGELFF
TRBV5-6,TRBJ1-2,NA,NA,TGTGCCAGTGGCCGAGAACCCTATGGCTACACCTTC,CASGREPYGYTF
TRBV1,TRBJ2-1,NA,NA,TGCACCAGCCCTCGGGGGGCGGGGACTACCTACAATGAGCAGTTCTTC,CTSPRGAGTTYNEQFF
TRBV5-1,TRBJ1-1,NA,NA,TGCGCCAGCAGCCCCCAACGACAGCCCACTGAAGCTTTCTTT,CASSPQRQPTEAFF
TRBV9,TRBJ1-2,NA,NA,TGTGCCAGCAGCGTAGCTGTGGGAGGTGATGGCTACACCTTC,CASSVAVGGDGYTF
TRBV28,TRBJ2-2,few,NA,TGTGCCAGCACTCCTAGGCAGAACACCGGGGAGCTGTTTTTT,CASTPRQNTGELFF
TRBV15,TRBJ2-5,few,TRBD2,TGTGCCACCAGCAGTGTCGGCGGGGGAGGGGTCACTATGGCCCAGTACTTC,CATSSVGGGGVTMAQYF